This TCR beta chain is drawn from a study of shared clonotypes between healthy human individuals. Findings and limits, study-wide: Sharing across four donors was highest in naive CD4 (roughly 5%) and lowest in memory CD8 (approximately 0.4%).

Germline V CDR1 and CDR2: KGHSH, LQKENI. Trimming took 5 bases from V and 4 from J; bases not matched to a gene: 4. This CDR3 region has 14 residues. As to this clone: Its specificity is not known.

Donors were healthy HIV-negative adults without recent acute infections or vaccinations. Method: immunoSEQ multiplex PCR; TCRdb's copy keeps in-frame clones and lacks some. The table has around 720,000 clones, around four fifths seen once. The TCR was taken from a woman aged 30 to 39 in good health. Sequencing was done on a sample of memory CD4+ T cells sorted from blood. This sample's subset: CD45RA-negative fraction. The V call is TRBV18, the J call TRBJ2-3; 9 positions match TRBD1. In DNA form, the CDR3 reads TGTGCCAGCTCAACAGGGGGCCCCCCAGATACGCAGTATTTT. Its translation: CASSTGGPPDTQYF.